Below are 24 T cell receptor beta chains sequenced from a single sample in a study of human T cells and chemical hapten exposure. As for time point: patch test 3, about 24 weeks after DPC sensitization. Stated treatment: therapeutic diphenylcyclopropenone sensitization with weekly scalp DPC. Each CDR3 protein gets one entry after TCRdb re-called the RACE reads with MiXCR. Of roughly 64,000 distinct CDR3 sequences listed, 8% to 13% are singletons. The sample was whole blood, taken in connection with sensitization to the hapten diphenylcyclopropenone (DPC). These receptors were collected from a woman between 25 and 40 years old with alopecia areata. Some clones in this sample may be carry-over from other donors' samples.

This clonotype was counted ten times or more. This chain connects TRBV6-2 or TRBV6-3 to TRBJ2-5; either TRBD1 or TRBD2 may fit D (5 bases each). Germline V CDR1 and CDR2: MNHEY, SVGEGT. This CDR3 contains 14 residues. V lost 6 bases and J lost 2, with 13 bases in between. DNA for the CDR3: TGTGCCAGCAGAACGGGACGGCTACAAGAGACCCAGTACTTC. Protein product: CASRTGRLQETQYF.

V usage is TRBV20-1 and J usage is TRBJ2-1, with D perhaps matching TRBD1 or TRBD2 (5 bases each). The CDR3 length is 13 residues. Germline CDR1 is DFQATT and CDR2 is SNEGSKA (reference sequence). The chain's CDR3 is CSLYGARREEQFF. The DNA for the CDR3 is TGCAGCCTGTACGGGGCCCGAAGGGAAGAGCAGTTCTTC.

This clonotype was counted a few times. This chain joins TRBV6-5 and TRBJ2-7; D unresolved. CDR1 and CDR2 from the germline V gene are MNHEY and SVGAGI. V lost 6 bases, J lost 6 bases, and 15 bases lay in between. The CDR3 covers 13 residues. CDR3 nucleotides: TGTGCCAGCAGGCTCGCAAAGGGTCGCGAGCAGTACTTC. This sequence encodes CASRLAKGREQYF.

The V and J genes are TRBV6-2 or TRBV6-3 and TRBJ2-7; D may be TRBD1 (6 bases). With 6 bases removed from V and 7 bases from J, the gap between germline ends came to 22 bases. Germline CDR1 MNHEY, CDR2 SVGEGT. This CDR3 has 15 residues. This CDR3 reads CASRPPGHGRGEQYF. CDR3 DNA: TGTGCCAGCAGACCCCCGGGACACGGACGTGGGGAGCAGTACTTC.

The rearrangement uses TRBV20-1 and TRBJ2-7, with D tentatively TRBD2 (5 bases). The CDR3 contains 12 residues. Germline assignment: CDR1 DFQATT and CDR2 SNEGSKA (reference sequence). V lost 2 bases to trimming and J lost 0 bases, with 5 bases between them. In DNA, the CDR3 is TGCAGTGCTAGAAGCGGCTCCTACGAGCAGTACTTC. It codes for CSARSGSYEQYF.

The DNA for the CDR3 is TGTGCCAGCAGCTCGGACGGTGGGGGTTCCTACGAGCAGTACTTC. Its translation is CASSSDGGGSYEQYF. The J gene is TRBJ2-7, the V gene TRBV7-9, with D possibly being TRBD1 or TRBD2 (5 bases each). The CDR3 extends over 15 amino acids. In germline, CDR1 is SEHNR, CDR2 FQNEAQ (reference sequence). V lost 4 bases, J lost 1 base, and 14 bases lay in between.

This clonotype was seen only a few times. The chain links TRBV6-2 or TRBV6-3 to TRBJ1-5; D call uncertain. V was trimmed by 6 bases and J by 7 bases, leaving 19 bases between them. Germline CDR1 and CDR2: MNHEY and SVGEGT. This CDR3 has 15 amino acids. The CDR3 DNA reads TGTGCCAGCAGGGGAGGGAAGGATCGCGGACAGCCCCAGCATTTT. Translation gives CASRGGKDRGQPQHF.

This clonotype was recorded many times. For the CDR3, the DNA is TGTGCCAGTAGTACAGGGCCTAACTATGGCTACACCTTC. This codes for CASSTGPNYGYTF. The chain carries TRBV19 and TRBJ1-2, with D tentatively TRBD1 (5 bases). CDR1 is LNHDA and CDR2 is SQIVND in the germline V gene (reference sequence). The CDR3 totals 13 residues. V was pared by 4 bases and J by 0 bases, with 6 bases between.

The V and J genes are TRBV28 and TRBJ2-4; a weak D match, TRBD1 (5 bases). Trimming took off 3 bases at V and 0 bases at J, with 9 bases between the two ends. This CDR3 contains 15 residues. Germline V gives CDR1 MDHEN, CDR2 SYDVKM. CDR3 in DNA: TGTGCCAGCAGTTTGGACACCCTAGCCAAAAACATTCAGTACTTC. It specifies CASSLDTLAKNIQYF.

This clonotype was recorded at least ten times. The gene calls are TRBV12-3 or TRBV12-4 and TRBJ2-1; 13 bases align to TRBD2. Trimming cost V 6 bases and J 0 bases; bases outside gene matches: 11. CDR3 length: 19 residues. In nucleotides, the CDR3 is TGTGCCAGCAGCCCAAGACCGGGACTAGCGGGGATCTCCTACAATGAGCAGTTCTTC. This encodes CASSPRPGLAGISYNEQFF.

This sequence joins TRBV9 and TRBJ1-6; 7 bases are a match to TRBD1. Germline CDR1 is SGDLS and CDR2 is YYNGEE. V trimming: 2 bases; J trimming: 8 bases; junction bases outside the gene matches: 4. The CDR3 is 14 amino acids. The CDR3 DNA is TGTGCCAGCAGCGTGGGACAGTGGGATTCACCCCTCCACTTT. Amino acids: CASSVGQWDSPLHF.

This chain joins TRBV28 and TRBJ2-5; 7 nucleotides match TRBD1. Germline CDR1 and CDR2: MDHEN and SYDVKM. The V and J ends lost 6 bases and 5 bases, in that order; junction bases with no gene match: 9. This CDR3 has 14 amino acids. The CDR3 region has the DNA TGTGCCAGCAGGACTACAGGGGATTCGGAGACCCAGTACTTC. The encoded protein is CASRTTGDSETQYF.

This clonotype was seen a few times. The rearrangement links TRBV5-6 to TRBJ1-1; D is undetermined. Germline CDR1 reads SGHDT; CDR2 reads YYEEEE. V dropped 3 bases and J dropped 1 base, with 7 bases sitting between them. The CDR3 length is 13 residues. This CDR3 is CASSSYRNTEAFF. The CDR3 nucleotides read TGTGCCAGCAGCTCATACAGGAACACTGAAGCTTTCTTT.

The chain recombines TRBV5-5 with TRBJ2-5; no definite D call. This CDR3 region has 14 residues. Trimming pared 4 bases from V and 5 bases from J, leaving 15 bases between. The germline V gene encodes CDR1 SGHKS and CDR2 YYEKEE (reference sequence). The CDR3 loop is CASSLHPTRETQYF. The CDR3, as DNA: TGTGCCAGCAGCCTACACCCTACCCGCGAGACCCAGTACTTC.

The gene calls are TRBV5-1 and TRBJ1-4, with 8 bases aligning to TRBD1. CDR1 is SGHRS and CDR2 is YFSETQ in the germline V gene. The trim removed 4 bases at V and 6 bases at J, leaving 8 bases unmatched. This CDR3 is 15 amino acids long. This CDR3 is CASSLEGRGHEKLFF. The DNA for the CDR3 is TGCGCCAGCAGCCTGGAGGGCAGGGGGCATGAAAAACTGTTTTTT.

The rearrangement links TRBV28 to TRBJ2-5, with D perhaps TRBD1 (6 bases). V was cut by 6 bases and J by 1 base, with 12 bases left in between. The CDR3 is 14 residues long. CDR1 and CDR2 from the germline V gene are MDHEN and SYDVKM. The chain's CDR3 is CASSYQDSQETQYF. CDR3 nucleotides: TGTGCCAGCAGCTATCAGGACAGCCAAGAGACCCAGTACTTC.

J is TRBJ2-2 and V is TRBV7-2, with a weak D call TRBD2 (6 bases). The CDR3 totals 13 residues. Trimming left V 5 bases short and J 7 bases short, with 11 bases between. Germline values: CDR1 SGHTA, CDR2 FQGNSA. The CDR3 nucleotides are TGTGCCAGCAGCGGACGGGAGCGCGGGGAGCTGTTTTTT. Translating gives CASSGRERGELFF.

This clonotype occurred a few times. The chain joins TRBV7-2 to TRBJ1-4, with 7 bases matching TRBD1. CDR1 SGHTA and CDR2 FQGNSA come from the germline V gene. With 5 bases clipped from V and 7 bases from J, the junction kept 10 bases outside the gene matches. CDR3 length: 15 residues. The CDR3 region has the DNA TGTGCCAGCAGCAGACGACAGGGCGGTGTTGAAAAACTGTTTTTT. The encoded protein is CASSRRQGGVEKLFF.

The CDR3 nucleotides read TGTGCCAGCAGCTTAAGGATTAAGGCGGGAGGCCACAATGAGCAGTTCTTC. It translates to CASSLRIKAGGHNEQFF. This chain connects TRBV7-2 to TRBJ2-1; 8 nucleotides align to TRBD2. J was trimmed by 5 bases and V by 2 bases; bases with no gene match: 11. Germline CDR1 is SGHTA and CDR2 is FQGNSA. The CDR3 runs 17 residues.

The rearrangement uses TRBV5-8 and TRBJ2-3; TRBD1 might be the D (5 bases). The CDR3 covers 16 residues. The germline V gene has CDR1 SGHTS and CDR2 YDEGEE. V shed 0 bases and J shed 2 bases, with 13 bases lying between them. The CDR3 reads CASSLGAGRVTDTQYF. The CDR3 bases are TGTGCCAGCAGCTTGGGGGCAGGGCGCGTCACAGATACGCAGTATTTT.

This clonotype was seen at least ten times. The chain links TRBV12-5 to TRBJ1-1; D is unresolved. CDR1 LGHNT and CDR2 FRNRAP come from the germline V gene. V was trimmed by 4 bases and J by 3 bases, leaving 12 bases between them. This CDR3 comprises 14 residues. CDR3 amino acids: CASGYGLGDTEAFF. Written as DNA, the CDR3 is TGTGCTAGTGGTTATGGTCTAGGTGACACTGAAGCTTTCTTT.

At least ten counts were recorded for this clonotype. The V and J genes are TRBV28 and TRBJ1-5, with D maybe TRBD1 (6 bases). Trimming removed 5 bases from V and 2 bases from J, with 10 bases in between. The length of the CDR3 is 14 residues. The V gene's germline CDR1 is MDHEN and CDR2 SYDVKM. This CDR3 reads CASSKGGGNQPQHF. The CDR3 DNA is TGTGCCAGCAGTAAGGGGGGGGGCAATCAGCCCCAGCATTTT.

This clonotype has only a few counts. This chain connects TRBV7-3 to TRBJ2-6, with TRBD1 as a possible D gene (6 bases). Germline-derived CDR1 and CDR2 are SGHTA and FQGTGA. V was shortened by 5 bases and J by 1 base, with 15 bases between the two germline ends. There are 17 residues in the CDR3. As DNA, the CDR3 is TGTGCCAGCAGCCCGTACAGGGTACAATCTGGGGCCAACGTCCTGACTTTC. Encoded protein: CASSPYRVQSGANVLTF.

In this sample, this clonotype turned up a few times. CDR3 residues: CASSPTSNQPQHF. In DNA, the CDR3 is TGTGCCAGCTCACCAACCAGCAATCAGCCCCAGCATTTT. The chain carries TRBV18 and TRBJ1-5; D gene unclear. Germline V gene data show CDR1 as KGHSH and CDR2 as LQKENI. CDR3 size: 13 residues. V lost 2 bases, J lost 1 base, and 3 bases lay in between.